These 28 T cell receptor beta chains originate from one sample sequenced in a study of CD8 T cells in ankylosing spondylitis. Study outcomes and limitations: Several highly homologous variants made up a TCR beta motif, and this motif appeared characteristic of ankylosing spondylitis blood.

TCRdb reprocessed the 5' RACE reads via MiXCR and lists one record per CDR3 protein. The sample has 330,000 or so distinct CDR3 sequences, around 8% seen once; the top ten hold less than 15%. No antigen has been assigned to these receptors. Material for sequencing was blood, either unsorted or a sorted T cell fraction (not recorded which). These receptors came from a male donor with ankylosing spondylitis.

This clonotype was seen many times. The rearrangement links TRBV10-2 to TRBJ2-1; D tentatively fits TRBD1 or TRBD2 (5 bases each). Trimming pared 3 bases from V and 7 bases from J, leaving 16 bases between. Germline CDR1 WSHSY, CDR2 SAAADI. The CDR3 is 15 amino acids. Here the CDR3 DNA reads TGCGCCAGCAGTGATAGGGACGGGATAAGGAATGAGCAGTTCTTC. Translating gives CASSDRDGIRNEQFF.

This clonotype occurred a few times. The chain employs TRBV12-3 or TRBV12-4 and TRBJ2-3; 13 nucleotides align to TRBD2. This CDR3 spans 16 amino acids. J gave up 5 bases and V 3 bases, and 5 bases lay outside the gene matches. CDR3 DNA: TGTGCCAGCAGTTTTTCGGGACTAGCGGGAATAGATACGCAGTATTTT. This sequence encodes CASSFSGLAGIDTQYF.

The chain joins TRBV15 to TRBJ2-1; a weak D match, TRBD2 (6 bases). The germline V gene has CDR1 LNHNV and CDR2 YYDKDF (reference sequence). Trimming left V 1 base short and J 4 bases short, with 14 bases between. This CDR3 spans 16 amino acids. This chain's CDR3 is CATSRGLGGGYNEQFF. The CDR3 coding sequence is TGTGCCACCAGCAGAGGGTTGGGAGGAGGGTACAATGAGCAGTTCTTC. The entire variable domain, with the rest obtained from reference TRBV15 and TRBJ2-1, is as follows: DAMVIQNPRYQVTQFGKPVTLSCSQTLNHNVMYWYQQKSSQAPKLLFHYYDKDFNNEADTPDNFQSRRPNTSFCFLDIRSPGLGDTAMYLCATSRGLGGGYNEQFFGPGTRLTVL.

V gene TRBV12-3 or TRBV12-4 combines with J gene TRBJ2-2; 7 bases match TRBD1. The V and J ends lost 5 bases and 3 bases, in that order; junction bases with no gene match: 3. The CDR3 consists of 14 residues. This CDR3 is CASSRQGYTGELFF. The CDR3 nucleotides are TGTGCCAGCAGTAGACAGGGATACACCGGGGAGCTGTTTTTT.

This clonotype was recorded many times. The gene calls are TRBV6-2 or TRBV6-3 and TRBJ1-2, with a weak D call TRBD1 (5 bases). The CDR3 spans 12 residues. Between the trimmed V and J ends, which lost 5 bases and 6 bases, there was a span of 10 bases. Germline V gene sequence: CDR1 MNHEY, CDR2 SVGEGT. The CDR3 DNA sequence: TGTGCCAGCAGTCAGGGAGGGGATGGCTACACCTTC. Its translation: CASSQGGDGYTF.

A few counts support this clonotype. CDR3 in DNA: TGCAGTGCTAGAGTGGCAGGGCGGGACGGACTAGCGGGAGAAACCGGGGAGCTGTTTTTT. Translated, it gives CSARVAGRDGLAGETGELFF. V gene TRBV20-1 combines with J gene TRBJ2-2; 13 nucleotides line up with TRBD2. The CDR3 has 20 residues. V shed 1 base, J shed 5 bases, and the junction held 16 bases outside the gene matches. CDR1 and CDR2 (germline): DFQATT, SNEGSKA (reference sequence).

This clonotype was seen a handful of times. The chain couples TRBV7-6 to TRBJ2-1; TRBD2 might be the D (5 bases). Germline lookup yields CDR1 SGHVS and CDR2 FNYEAQ. This CDR3 region has 13 residues. The ends were cut back, 5 bases at V and 9 bases at J, with 14 bases in the middle. The CDR3 loop reads CASSPTRSGEQFF. In DNA, the CDR3 is TGTGCCAGCAGCCCTACTAGGTCTGGTGAGCAGTTCTTC.

V is TRBV9 and J is TRBJ2-1; tentative D call: TRBD2 (6 bases). The CDR3 has 15 residues. Germline-derived CDR1 and CDR2 are SGDLS and YYNGEE. V was cut by 0 bases and J by 2 bases, with 9 bases left in between. In DNA, the CDR3 is TGTGCCAGCAGCGTAGTTAGCGGAACCTACAATGAGCAGTTCTTC. Protein sequence: CASSVVSGTYNEQFF.

This clonotype was recorded a few times. The rearrangement links TRBV5-6 to TRBJ2-1; D possibly matches TRBD1 or TRBD2 (5 bases each). The ends were cut back, 4 bases at V and 5 bases at J, with 13 bases in the middle. CDR1 is SGHDT and CDR2 is YYEEEE in the germline V gene. CDR3 length: 14 amino acids. CDR3 sequence reads: CASSPGPANNEQFF. The DNA for the CDR3 is TGTGCCAGCAGCCCGGGACCCGCAAACAATGAGCAGTTCTTC.

The chain has TRBV12-3 or TRBV12-4 and TRBJ2-1; 7 bases line up with TRBD1. This CDR3 is 16 amino acids long. The trim removed 7 bases at V and 1 base at J, leaving 10 bases unmatched. The CDR3 sequence: CASNIRQGFSYNEQFF. The CDR3 coding sequence is TGTGCCAGCAACATCCGACAGGGTTTTTCCTACAATGAGCAGTTCTTC.

The chain carries TRBV5-1 and TRBJ1-1; a weak D match, TRBD1 (6 bases). V lost 4 bases and J 6 bases, leaving 22 bases between the germline ends. In germline, CDR1 is SGHRS, CDR2 YFSETQ. CDR3 length: 16 amino acids. In DNA form, the CDR3 reads TGCGCCAGCAGCCTGGGAGGCAGGGGAGGAGGTTCTGAAGCTTTCTTT. Its translation is CASSLGGRGGGSEAFF. Supplemented by reference TRBV5-1 and TRBJ1-1, the full variable domain reads KAGVTQTPRYLIKTRGQQVTLSCSPISGHRSVSWYQQTPGQGLQFLFEYFSETQRNKGNFPGRFSGRQFSNSRSEMNVSTLELGDSALYLCASSLGGRGGGSEAFFGQGTRLTVV.

This clonotype was picked up a small number of times. The gene calls are TRBV5-1 and TRBJ1-6; D not certain. This CDR3 is 17 amino acids long. Trimming shortened V by 0 bases and J by 0 bases, and 10 bases separated the two germline ends. The V gene's germline CDR1 is SGHRS and CDR2 YFSETQ. The CDR3 DNA reads TGCGCCAGCAGCTTGGATGTGCCGAGCTCCTATAATTCACCCCTCCACTTT. This gives the protein CASSLDVPSSYNSPLHF.

This clonotype was seen only a few times. J is TRBJ2-1 and V is TRBV9, with 7 bases identical to TRBD2. The germline CDR1 and CDR2 sequences are SGDLS and YYNGEE. This CDR3 contains 16 residues. V dropped 0 bases and J dropped 9; count of bases not matched to a gene: 12. The CDR3 DNA follows: TGTGCCAGCAGCGTAGAAGTTGGACGGACTAGTGGTGAGCAGTTCTTC. This sequence encodes CASSVEVGRTSGEQFF. Full variable domain (missing parts from reference TRBV9 and TRBJ2-1): DSGVTQTPKHLITATGQRVTLRCSPRSGDLSVYWYQQSLDQGLQFLIQYYNGEERAKGNILERFSAQQFPDLHSELNLSSLELGDSALYFCASSVEVGRTSGEQFFGPGTRLTVL.

This clonotype was detected a few times. CDR3 residues: CASSAVAVVSNEQFF. The CDR3 DNA reads TGTGCCAGCAGCGCAGTAGCGGTTGTAAGTAATGAGCAGTTCTTC. The chain carries TRBV9 and TRBJ2-1; a weak D match, TRBD2 (6 bases). The CDR3 length is 15 residues. CDR1 and CDR2 from the germline V gene are SGDLS and YYNGEE. Trimming cost V 3 bases and J 7 bases, with 17 bases left between them.

V usage is TRBV15 and J usage is TRBJ1-3, with D possibly being TRBD1 (6 bases). Looked up from germline, CDR1 is LNHNV and CDR2 is YYDKDF (reference sequence). CDR3 length: 15 amino acids. V gave up 7 bases and J gave up 0 bases, with 13 bases separating them. CDR3 sequence reads: CATNPVTGSGNTIYF. Here the CDR3 DNA reads TGTGCCACCAACCCAGTGACAGGCTCTGGAAACACCATATATTTT.

This clonotype was recorded many times. The chain combines TRBV11-3 with TRBJ2-7; 15 bases are a match to TRBD2. V was pared by 4 bases and J by 4 bases, with 8 bases of the junction left unmatched. This CDR3 is 17 amino acids long. Germline V gene sequence: CDR1 SGHNT, CDR2 YENEEA. The CDR3 is CASSSGLAGGTIYEQYF. The CDR3 region has the DNA TGTGCCAGCAGCTCCGGACTAGCGGGAGGGACGATATACGAGCAGTACTTC.

This clonotype came up many times. This chain uses TRBV4-1 with TRBJ1-1; D gene ambiguous. Germline loops: CDR1 MGHRA, CDR2 YSYEKL. This CDR3 has 13 residues. Between the trimmed V and J ends, which lost 4 bases and 0 bases, there was a span of 6 bases. CDR3 in DNA: TGCGCCAGCAGCCGAGGACTGAACACTGAAGCTTTCTTT. Protein product: CASSRGLNTEAFF.

This clonotype was observed a few times. This chain links TRBV12-5 with TRBJ2-1, with D uncertain. The CDR3 is 12 amino acids. V shed 1 base and J shed 6 bases, with 4 bases lying between them. Germline V CDR1 and CDR2: LGHNT, FRNRAP. The CDR3 loop is CASGLGGNEQFF. In DNA form, the CDR3 reads TGTGCTAGTGGTTTGGGCGGCAATGAGCAGTTCTTC.

This clonotype was recorded a few times. V and J are TRBV29-1 and TRBJ2-7, with 7 bases that match TRBD2. Germline values: CDR1 SQVTM, CDR2 ANQGSEA. This CDR3 comprises 14 residues. V gave up 0 bases and J gave up 3 bases; unmatched junction bases: 5. This CDR3 is CSVEELGTIYEQYF. The CDR3 nucleotides are TGCAGCGTTGAAGAGTTAGGGACTATCTACGAGCAGTACTTC.

The sample holds a few counts of this clonotype. The rearrangement uses TRBV28 and TRBJ2-7; D possibly corresponds to TRBD1 (5 bases). From germline, CDR1 is MDHEN and CDR2 SYDVKM. The CDR3 covers 15 residues. Between the trimmed V and J ends, which lost 7 bases and 3 bases, there was a span of 19 bases. CDR3 sequence reads: CASTGANFEVYEQYF. DNA of the CDR3: TGTGCCAGCACTGGGGCCAACTTCGAAGTCTACGAGCAGTACTTC.

This clonotype was recorded many times. V usage is TRBV20-1 and J usage is TRBJ1-3; D gene uncertain. This CDR3 has 17 amino acids. The germline V and J ends were trimmed by 0 bases and 0 bases, with 15 bases remaining between them. CDR1 and CDR2 from the germline V gene are DFQATT and SNEGSKA (reference sequence). The CDR3 nucleotides read TGCAGTGCTAGAGATTGGCCGGACGGCCACTCTGGAAACACCATATATTTT. Its protein product is CSARDWPDGHSGNTIYF.

This clonotype has at least ten counts. CDR3 loop: CASSQGAGRGADTIYF. CDR3 in DNA: TGCGCCAGCAGCCAGGGAGCCGGACGGGGTGCCGACACCATATATTTT. The rearrangement joins TRBV4-1 to TRBJ1-3; no firm D call. The CDR3 loop spans 16 amino acids. Trimming left V 3 bases short and J 8 bases short, with 20 bases between. The germline V gene encodes CDR1 MGHRA and CDR2 YSYEKL.

The table lists this clonotype with a few counts. The chain has TRBV27 and TRBJ2-7; TRBD2 aligns across 13 bases. V lost 9 bases and J lost 4; bases outside the gene matches: 6. From germline, CDR1 is MNHEY and CDR2 SMNVEV (reference sequence). This CDR3 region has 14 residues. DNA for the CDR3: TGTGCCAGTAAACGACTAGCGGGAGGTTACGAGCAGTACTTC. The encoded protein is CASKRLAGGYEQYF.

V usage is TRBV12-3 or TRBV12-4 and J usage is TRBJ2-5; D ambiguous. The CDR3 is 15 residues long. Trimming cost V 0 bases and J 4 bases, with 12 bases left between them. The DNA for the CDR3 is TGTGCCAGCAGTTTAGCCCCCTCCTCGAGAGAGACCCAGTACTTC. Protein product: CASSLAPSSRETQYF.

This clonotype was seen at least ten times. The V gene is TRBV5-1, the J gene TRBJ2-3; D is uncertain. V was cut by 0 bases and J by 4 bases, with 3 bases left in between. The germline CDR1 and CDR2 sequences are SGHRS and YFSETQ. This CDR3 has 12 residues. The CDR3 protein is CASSLGADTQYF. CDR3 nucleotide sequence: TGCGCCAGCAGCTTGGGTGCAGATACGCAGTATTTT.

The rearrangement joins TRBV27 to TRBJ2-2; D perhaps matches TRBD2 (6 bases). Germline V gene lookup returns CDR1 MNHEY and CDR2 SMNVEV (reference sequence). V was shortened by 6 bases and J by 6 bases, with 11 bases between the two germline ends. The CDR3 runs 13 residues. The chain's CDR3 is CASRVGGPGELFF. DNA of the CDR3: TGTGCCAGCAGGGTGGGGGGTCCCGGGGAGCTGTTTTTT.

The DNA for the CDR3 is TGTGCCACCAGCAGAGATCTGACCGAACATCAGCCCCAGCATTTT. This codes for CATSRDLTEHQPQHF. The V and J genes are TRBV15 and TRBJ1-5; no reliable D call. V was trimmed by 0 bases and J by 5 bases, leaving 11 bases between them. There are 15 residues in the CDR3. CDR1 is LNHNV and CDR2 is YYDKDF in the germline V gene (reference sequence).

This clonotype was seen a handful of times. The J gene is TRBJ1-2, the V gene TRBV11-2; no firm D call. With 5 bases removed from V and 5 bases from J, the gap between germline ends came to 9 bases. CDR3 size: 12 residues. In germline, CDR1 is SGHAT, CDR2 FQNNGV. CDR3 DNA sequence: TGTGCCAGCAGCAACCGGTTTTATGGCTACACCTTC. Its translation is CASSNRFYGYTF.